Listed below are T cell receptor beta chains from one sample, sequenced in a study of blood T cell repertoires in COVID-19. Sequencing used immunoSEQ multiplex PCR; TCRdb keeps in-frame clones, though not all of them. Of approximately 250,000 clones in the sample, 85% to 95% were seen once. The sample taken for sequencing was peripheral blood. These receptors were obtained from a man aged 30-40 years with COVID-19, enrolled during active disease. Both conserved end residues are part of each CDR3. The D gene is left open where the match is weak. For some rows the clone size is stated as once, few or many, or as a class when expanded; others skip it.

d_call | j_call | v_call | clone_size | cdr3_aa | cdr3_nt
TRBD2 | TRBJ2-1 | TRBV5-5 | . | CASSPDGTRSNEQFF | TGTGCCAGCAGTCCTGACGGGACTAGGTCCAATGAGCAGTTCTTC
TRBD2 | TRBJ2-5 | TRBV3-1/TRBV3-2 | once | CASSQDVAGVHF | TGTGCCAGCAGCCAAGATGTGGCGGGGGTGCACTTC
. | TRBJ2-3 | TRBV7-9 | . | CASSSRMGASTDTQYF | TGTGCCAGCAGCTCCCGCATGGGCGCTAGCACAGATACGCAGTATTTT
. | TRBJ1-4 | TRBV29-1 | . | CSVWGHSNEKLFF | TGCAGCGTTTGGGGGCACAGTAATGAAAAACTGTTTTTT
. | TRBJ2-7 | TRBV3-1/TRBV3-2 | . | CASSQGEVGRKYYEQYF | TGTGCCAGCAGCCAAGGCGAAGTTGGCAGGAAGTACTACGAGCAGTACTTC
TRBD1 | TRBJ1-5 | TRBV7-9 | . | CASSPNRPGQGSQPQHF | TGTGCCAGCAGCCCCAACCGACCGGGACAGGGGAGTCAGCCCCAGCATTTT
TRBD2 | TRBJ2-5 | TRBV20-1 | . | CSASDTSDETQYF | TGCAGTGCTAGTGACACTAGCGACGAGACCCAGTACTTC
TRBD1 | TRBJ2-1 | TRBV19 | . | CASSIDRGLYNEQFF | TGTGCCAGTAGTATCGACAGGGGGCTCTACAATGAGCAGTTCTTC
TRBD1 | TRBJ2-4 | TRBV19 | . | CASSMGQGWNIQYF | TGTGCCAGTAGTATGGGACAGGGATGGAACATTCAGTACTTC
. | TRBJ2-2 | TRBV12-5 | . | CASGPGAGELFF | TGTGCTAGTGGCCCCGGGGCCGGGGAGCTGTTTTTT
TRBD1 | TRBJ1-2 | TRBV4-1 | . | CASSDRDRDFGYTF | TGCGCCAGCAGCGATCGGGACAGGGACTTTGGCTACACCTTC
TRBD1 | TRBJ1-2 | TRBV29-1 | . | CSVVDDRGYGYTF | TGCAGCGTCGTAGACGACAGGGGTTATGGCTACACCTTC
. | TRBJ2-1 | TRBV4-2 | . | CASNPSRGAASDEQFF | TGTGCCAGCAATCCAAGCCGGGGGGCTGCTTCGGATGAGCAGTTCTTC
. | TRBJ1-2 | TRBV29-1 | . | CSVDRPTNYGYTF | TGCAGCGTCGACAGACCGACTAACTATGGCTACACCTTC
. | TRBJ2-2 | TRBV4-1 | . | CASSPRKATGELFF | TGCGCCAGCAGCCCGCGGAAAGCCACCGGGGAGCTGTTTTTT
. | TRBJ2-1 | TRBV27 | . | CASSQIPGHQIF | TGTGCCAGCAGTCAAATTCCGGGACATCAAATCTTC
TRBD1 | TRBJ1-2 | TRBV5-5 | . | CASRPGQGINYGYTF | TGTGCCAGCAGACCAGGACAGGGGATTAACTATGGCTACACCTTC
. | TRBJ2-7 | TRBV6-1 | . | CASSEIKYEQYF | TGTGCCAGCAGTGAAATCAAATACGAGCAGTACTTC
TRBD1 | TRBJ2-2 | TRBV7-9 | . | CASTFGQVITGELFF | TGTGCCAGCACCTTCGGACAGGTTATAACCGGGGAGCTGTTTTTT
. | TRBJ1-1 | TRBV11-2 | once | CASSLVSGNTEAFF | TGTGCCAGCAGCTTAGTCTCAGGTAACACTGAAGCTTTCTTT
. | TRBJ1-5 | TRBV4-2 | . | CASSQGGQPQHF | TGTGCCAGCAGCCAAGGCGGTCAGCCCCAGCATTTT
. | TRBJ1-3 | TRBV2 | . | CASSDFSGDGNTIYF | TGTGCCAGCAGTGATTTCTCAGGGGACGGAAACACCATATATTTT
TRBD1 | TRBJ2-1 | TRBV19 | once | CASSSIAGTGDGEQFF | TGTGCCAGTAGTTCCATAGCCGGGACAGGGGATGGGGAGCAGTTCTTC
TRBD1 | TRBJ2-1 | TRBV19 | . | CASSIHPGQGTYNEQFF | TGTGCCAGTAGTATTCATCCTGGACAGGGTACCTACAATGAGCAGTTCTTC
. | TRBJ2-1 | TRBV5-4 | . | CASSLLGGNYNEQFF | TGTGCCAGCAGCTTGTTAGGCGGGAACTACAATGAGCAGTTCTTC
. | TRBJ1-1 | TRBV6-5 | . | CASTLTRDNTEAFF | TGTGCCAGCACCTTGACAAGAGATAACACTGAAGCTTTCTTT
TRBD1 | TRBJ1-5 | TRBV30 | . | CAWSPGQVNNQPQHF | TGTGCCTGGAGTCCCGGACAGGTCAACAATCAGCCCCAGCATTTT
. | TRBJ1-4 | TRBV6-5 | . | CASRTEQGANEKLFF | TGTGCCAGCAGGACCGAACAGGGAGCTAATGAAAAACTGTTTTTT
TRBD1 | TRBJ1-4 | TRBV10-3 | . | CAISATGGREKLFF | TGTGCCATCAGTGCAACAGGGGGCCGGGAAAAACTGTTTTTT
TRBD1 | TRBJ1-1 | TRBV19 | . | CASSIGQGSTEAFF | TGTGCCAGTAGTATAGGACAGGGGAGCACTGAAGCTTTCTTT
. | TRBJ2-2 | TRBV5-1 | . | CASSLYGLPNTGELFF | TGCGCCAGCAGCCTCTACGGGTTACCGAATACCGGGGAGCTGTTTTTT
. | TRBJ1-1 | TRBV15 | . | CATSRGQNTEAFF | TGTGCCACCAGCCGCGGACAGAACACTGAAGCTTTCTTT
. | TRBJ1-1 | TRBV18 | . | CASSAGTLGDFTEAFF | TGTGCCAGCTCAGCCGGCACATTAGGAGATTTCACTGAAGCTTTCTTT
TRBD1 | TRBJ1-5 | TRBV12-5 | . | CASGLVQGAGNQPQHF | TGTGCTAGTGGTTTGGTACAGGGGGCAGGCAATCAGCCCCAGCATTTT
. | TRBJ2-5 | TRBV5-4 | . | CAWRGTALQETQYF | TGTGCGTGGAGGGGGACAGCCTTACAAGAGACCCAGTACTTC
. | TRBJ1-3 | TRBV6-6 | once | CASSYQGSGNTIYF | TGTGCCAGCAGTTATCAGGGGTCTGGAAACACCATATATTTT
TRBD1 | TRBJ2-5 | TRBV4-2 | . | CASSQGNRGYQETQYF | TGTGCCAGCAGCCAAGGGAACAGGGGCTACCAAGAGACCCAGTACTTC
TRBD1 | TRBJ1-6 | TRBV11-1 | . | CASSSTGQGAVSPLHF | TGTGCCAGCAGCTCGACCGGACAGGGGGCGGTTTCACCCCTCCACTTT
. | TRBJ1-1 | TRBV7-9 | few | CASSSTRGAGNTEAFF | TGTGCCAGCAGCTCAACCCGGGGGGCGGGGAACACTGAAGCTTTCTTT
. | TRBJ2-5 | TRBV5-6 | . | CASSLSGYPETQYF | TGTGCCAGCAGCTTATCGGGGTACCCGGAGACCCAGTACTTC
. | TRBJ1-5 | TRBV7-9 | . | CASSLAGGHNQPQHF | TGTGCCAGCAGCTTAGCCGGGGGGCACAATCAGCCCCAGCATTTT
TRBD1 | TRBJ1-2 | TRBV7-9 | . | CASSFKQGVANYGYTF | TGTGCCAGCAGCTTTAAACAGGGGGTAGCTAACTATGGCTACACCTTC
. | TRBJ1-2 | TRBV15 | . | CATSIHGGGWGYTF | TGTGCCACCAGCATCCACGGGGGGGGCTGGGGCTACACCTTC
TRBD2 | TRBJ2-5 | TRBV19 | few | CASSGLRLAGDQETQYF | TGTGCCAGTAGTGGACTTCGACTAGCGGGCGATCAAGAGACCCAGTACTTC
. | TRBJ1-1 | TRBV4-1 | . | CASSRYHGDTEAFF | TGCGCCAGCAGCCGATATCACGGGGACACTGAAGCTTTCTTT
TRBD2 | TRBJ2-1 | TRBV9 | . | CASSLHLAGGYNEQFF | TGTGCCAGCAGCCTTCACCTAGCGGGGGGTTACAATGAGCAGTTCTTC
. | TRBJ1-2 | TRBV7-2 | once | CASSLSTANYGYTF | TGTGCCAGCAGCTTATCGACAGCTAACTATGGCTACACCTTC
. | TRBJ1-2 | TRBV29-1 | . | CSVVRSDYGYTF | TGCAGCGTTGTTCGCTCGGACTATGGCTACACCTTC
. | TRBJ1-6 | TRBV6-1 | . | CASSENSHYNSPLHF | TGTGCCAGCAGTGAAAACAGCCACTATAATTCACCCCTCCACTTT
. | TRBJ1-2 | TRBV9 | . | CASSVDSGSYGYTF | TGTGCCAGCAGCGTAGACTCGGGAAGCTATGGCTACACCTTC